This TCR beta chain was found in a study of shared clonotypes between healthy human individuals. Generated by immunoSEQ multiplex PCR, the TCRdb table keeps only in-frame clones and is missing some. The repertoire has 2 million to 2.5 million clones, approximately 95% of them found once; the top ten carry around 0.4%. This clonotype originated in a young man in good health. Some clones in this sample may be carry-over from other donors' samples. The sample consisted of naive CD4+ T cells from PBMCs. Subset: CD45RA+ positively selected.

CDR3 bases: TGCGCCAGCAGCCAAGGACGTACGACAGGGTTTTACGAGCAGTACTTC. It translates to CASSQGRTTGFYEQYF. V gene TRBV4-3 combines with J gene TRBJ2-7; TRBD1 agrees at 7 bases. CDR1 is LGHNA, CDR2 YSLEER, per germline. The CDR3 is 16 amino acids. With 1 base clipped from V and 4 bases from J, the junction kept 10 bases outside the gene matches.